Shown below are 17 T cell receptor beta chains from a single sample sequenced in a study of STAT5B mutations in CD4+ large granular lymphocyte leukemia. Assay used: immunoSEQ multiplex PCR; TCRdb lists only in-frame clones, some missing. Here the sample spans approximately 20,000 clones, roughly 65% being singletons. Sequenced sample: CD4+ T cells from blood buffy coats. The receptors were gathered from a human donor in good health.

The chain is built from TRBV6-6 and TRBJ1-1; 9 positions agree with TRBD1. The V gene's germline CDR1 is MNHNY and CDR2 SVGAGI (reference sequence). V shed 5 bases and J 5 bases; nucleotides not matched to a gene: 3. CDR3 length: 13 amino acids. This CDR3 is CASSRQGETEAFF. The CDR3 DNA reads TGTGCCAGCAGTCGACAGGGGGAAACTGAAGCTTTCTTT.

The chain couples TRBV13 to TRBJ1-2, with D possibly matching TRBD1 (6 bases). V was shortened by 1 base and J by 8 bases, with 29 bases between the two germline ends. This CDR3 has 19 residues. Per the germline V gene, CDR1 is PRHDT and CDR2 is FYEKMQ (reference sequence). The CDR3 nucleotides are TGTGCCAGCAGCTTAGAAGGTCGGGTCACCCAGGGGCCGTGGAGAGGCTACACCTTC. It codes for CASSLEGRVTQGPWRGYTF.

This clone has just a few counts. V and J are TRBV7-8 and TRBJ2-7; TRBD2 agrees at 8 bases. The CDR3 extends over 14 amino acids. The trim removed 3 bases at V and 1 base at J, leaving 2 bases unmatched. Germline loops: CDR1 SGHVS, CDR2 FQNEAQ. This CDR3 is CASSFGTRSYEQYF. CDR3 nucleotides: TGTGCCAGCAGCTTTGGGACTAGATCCTACGAGCAGTACTTC.

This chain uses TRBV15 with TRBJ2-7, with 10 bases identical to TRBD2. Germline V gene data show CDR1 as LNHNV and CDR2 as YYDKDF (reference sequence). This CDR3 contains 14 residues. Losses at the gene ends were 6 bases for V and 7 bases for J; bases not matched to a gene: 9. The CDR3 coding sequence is TGTGCCACCAGTAAAGCGGGAGGGCCGGGGGAGCAGTACTTC. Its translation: CATSKAGGPGEQYF. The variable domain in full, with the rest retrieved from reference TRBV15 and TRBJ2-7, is DAMVIQNPRYQVTQFGKPVTLSCSQTLNHNVMYWYQQKSSQAPKLLFHYYDKDFNNEADTPDNFQSRRPNTSFCFLDIRSPGLGDTAMYLCATSKAGGPGEQYFGPGTRLTVT.

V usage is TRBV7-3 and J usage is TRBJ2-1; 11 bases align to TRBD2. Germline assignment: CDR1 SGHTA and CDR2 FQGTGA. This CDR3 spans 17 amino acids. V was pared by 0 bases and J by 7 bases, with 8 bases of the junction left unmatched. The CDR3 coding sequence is TGTGCCAGCAGCTTAACGAGGTATAGCGGGAGGGGGAATGAGCAGTTCTTC. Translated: CASSLTRYSGRGNEQFF.

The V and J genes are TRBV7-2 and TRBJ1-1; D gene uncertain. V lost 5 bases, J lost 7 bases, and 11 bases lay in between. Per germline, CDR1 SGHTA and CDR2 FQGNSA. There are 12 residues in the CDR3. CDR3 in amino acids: CASSRDTLEAFF. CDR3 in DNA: TGTGCCAGCAGCCGTGACACCCTTGAAGCTTTCTTT.

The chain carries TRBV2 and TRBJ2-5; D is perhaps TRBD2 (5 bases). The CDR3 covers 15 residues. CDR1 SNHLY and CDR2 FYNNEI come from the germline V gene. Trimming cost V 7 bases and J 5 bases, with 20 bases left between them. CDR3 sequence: CASKLGRQTGETQYF. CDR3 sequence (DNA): TGTGCCAGCAAGTTAGGGCGCCAAACGGGGGAGACCCAGTACTTC.

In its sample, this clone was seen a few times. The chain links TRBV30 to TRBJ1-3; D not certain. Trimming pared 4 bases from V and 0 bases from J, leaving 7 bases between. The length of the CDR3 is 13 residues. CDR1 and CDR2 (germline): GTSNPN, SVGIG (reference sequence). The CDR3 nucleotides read TGTGCCTGGACTCACACCTCTGGAAACACCATATATTTT. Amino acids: CAWTHTSGNTIYF.

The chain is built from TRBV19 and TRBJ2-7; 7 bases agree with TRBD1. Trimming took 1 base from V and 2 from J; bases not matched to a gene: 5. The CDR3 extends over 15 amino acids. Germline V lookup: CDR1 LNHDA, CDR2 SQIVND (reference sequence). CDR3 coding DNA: TGTGCCAGTAGTATAGGGGGACAGAGAACCTACGAGCAGTACTTC. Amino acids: CASSIGGQRTYEQYF. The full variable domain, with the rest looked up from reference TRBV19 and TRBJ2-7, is DGGITQSPKYLFRKEGQNVTLSCEQNLNHDAMYWYRQDPGQGLRLIYYSQIVNDFQKGDIAEGYSVSREKKESFPLTVTSAQKNPTAFYLCASSIGGQRTYEQYFGPGTRLTVT.

The CDR3 sequence is CASEGRAFQDTQYF. CDR3 bases: TGTGCCAGCGAGGGGAGGGCCTTCCAAGATACGCAGTATTTT. The chain uses TRBV11-3 and TRBJ2-3, with TRBD2 identical over 7 bases. The germline CDR1 and CDR2 sequences are SGHNT and YENEEA. Trimming cost V 8 bases and J 5 bases; bases outside gene matches: 10. The length of the CDR3 is 14 residues.

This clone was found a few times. CDR3: CASSFTGGNTEAFF. For the CDR3, the DNA is TGTGCCAGCAGTTTTACAGGGGGGAACACTGAAGCTTTCTTT. The J gene is TRBJ1-1, the V gene TRBV27; TRBD1 matches at 8 bases. CDR1 and CDR2 from the germline V gene are MNHEY and SMNVEV (reference sequence). The CDR3 extends over 14 amino acids. The trim removed 3 bases at V and 1 base at J, leaving 1 base unmatched.

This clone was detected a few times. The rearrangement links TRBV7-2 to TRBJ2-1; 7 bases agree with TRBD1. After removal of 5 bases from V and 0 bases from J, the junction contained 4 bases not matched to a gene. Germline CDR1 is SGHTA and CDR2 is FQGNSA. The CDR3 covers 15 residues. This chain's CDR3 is CASSTGVSSYNEQFF. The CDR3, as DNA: TGTGCCAGCAGCACAGGGGTAAGCTCCTACAATGAGCAGTTCTTC.

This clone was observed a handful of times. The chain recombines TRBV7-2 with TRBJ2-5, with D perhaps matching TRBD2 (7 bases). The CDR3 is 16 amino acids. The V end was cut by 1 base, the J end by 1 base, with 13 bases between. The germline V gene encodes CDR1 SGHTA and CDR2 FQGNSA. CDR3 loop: CASSLGGAGAQETQYF. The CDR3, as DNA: TGTGCCAGCAGCTTAGGGGGTGCGGGGGCCCAAGAGACCCAGTACTTC. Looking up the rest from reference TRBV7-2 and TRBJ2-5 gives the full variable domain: GAGVSQSPSNKVTEKGKDVELRCDPISGHTALYWYRQSLGQGLEFLIYFQGNSAPDKSGLPSDRFSAERTGGSVSTLTIQRTQQEDSAVYLCASSLGGAGAQETQYFGPGTRLLVL.

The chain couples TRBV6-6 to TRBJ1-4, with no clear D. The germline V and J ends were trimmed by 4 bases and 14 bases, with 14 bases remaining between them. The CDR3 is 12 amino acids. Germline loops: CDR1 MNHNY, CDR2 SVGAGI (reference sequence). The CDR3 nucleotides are TGTGCCAGCAGTTTAACAGCCGGGTATCTGTTTTTT. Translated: CASSLTAGYLFF.

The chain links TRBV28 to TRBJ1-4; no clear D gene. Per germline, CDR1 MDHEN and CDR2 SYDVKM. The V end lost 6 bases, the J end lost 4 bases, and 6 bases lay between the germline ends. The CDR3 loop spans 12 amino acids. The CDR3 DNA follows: TGTGCCAGCAGCATCAATAATGAAAAACTGTTTTTT. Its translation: CASSINNEKLFF.

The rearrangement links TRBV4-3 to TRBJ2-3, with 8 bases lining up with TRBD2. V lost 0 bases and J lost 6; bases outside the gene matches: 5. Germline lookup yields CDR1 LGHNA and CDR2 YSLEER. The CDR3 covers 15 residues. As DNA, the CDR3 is TGCGCCAGCAGCCAAGATAAGCGGGGGCGGGATACGCAGTATTTT. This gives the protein CASSQDKRGRDTQYF.

The CDR3 sequence is CASSTGTSVMQFF. CDR3 nucleotides: TGTGCCAGCAGTACCGGGACTAGCGTGATGCAGTTCTTC. The genes are TRBV2 and TRBJ2-1; the match to TRBD2 covers 10 bases. After removal of 5 bases from V and 12 bases from J, the junction contained 7 bases not matched to a gene. The CDR3 totals 13 residues. Germline V gene data show CDR1 as SNHLY and CDR2 as FYNNEI.